These 3 T cell receptor beta chains share one sample of origin, sequenced in a study of cytomegalovirus exposure and HLA in healthy donors. TCRdb's table, derived via immunoSEQ multiplex PCR, lists solely in-frame clones and lacks some. Of 150,000 to 200,000 clones in the sample, roughly 96% were seen once. The sample taken for sequencing was PBMCs. These receptors were taken from a woman in her late teens or twenties in good health and CMV-seronegative.

The chain recombines TRBV7-9 with TRBJ1-5, with 11 bases lining up with TRBD1. CDR1 is SEHNR and CDR2 is FQNEAQ in the germline V gene (reference sequence). The CDR3 loop spans 17 amino acids. V lost 0 bases, J lost 5 bases, and 6 bases stayed unmatched. The CDR3 region is CASSLAGDRGYDQPQHF. CDR3 coding DNA: TGTGCCAGCAGCTTAGCGGGGGACAGGGGGTATGATCAGCCCCAGCATTTT.

DNA of the CDR3: TGTGCCAGCAGTGACTCAAGCGGCATTAAAAACATTCAGTACTTC. This codes for CASSDSSGIKNIQYF. The J gene is TRBJ2-4, the V gene TRBV25-1, with a tentative D call TRBD2 (5 bases). CDR3 length: 15 residues. Germline CDR1 is MGHDK and CDR2 is SYGVNS. Trimming left V 3 bases short and J 4 bases short, with 13 bases between.

This chain uses TRBV7-6 with TRBJ2-7, with D maybe TRBD2 (5 bases). V gave up 1 base and J gave up 3 bases, with 13 bases separating them. The CDR3 totals 15 residues. The germline V gene encodes CDR1 SGHVS and CDR2 FNYEAQ. The CDR3 spells CASSLESSPIYEQYF. DNA for the CDR3: TGTGCCAGCAGCTTAGAATCTAGCCCCATCTACGAGCAGTACTTC. The full variable domain, completed using reference TRBV7-6 and TRBJ2-7, is GAGVSQSPRYKVTKRGQDVALRCDPISGHVSLYWYRQALGQGPEFLTYFNYEAQQDKSGLPNDRFSAERPEGSISTLTIQRTEQRDSAMYRCASSLESSPIYEQYFGPGTRLTVT.